This T cell receptor (beta chain) came from a study of human T cells and chemical hapten exposure. Each CDR3 protein gets one entry after TCRdb re-called the RACE reads with MiXCR. This table holds roughly 80,000 distinct CDR3 sequences, about 9.2% found once. Time point of the sample: healthy volunteer bleed at 6 weeks. Unfractionated whole blood was the source of the extracted total RNA. This clonotype was picked up one time. With a much larger clone just one base away, this may be a read error. The CDR3 extends over 12 amino acids. Germline lookup yields CDR1 LGHDT and CDR2 YNNKEL (reference sequence).

Sequences were obtained from whole blood. The receptor was isolated from a female donor in good health. Some clones in this sample may be carry-over from other donors' samples. The chain recombines TRBV3-1 with TRBJ2-7; TRBD1 agrees at 7 bases. The CDR3: CTSSQGTAEQYF. CDR3 coding DNA: TGTACCAGCAGCCAGGGGACAGCCGAGCAGTACTTC.